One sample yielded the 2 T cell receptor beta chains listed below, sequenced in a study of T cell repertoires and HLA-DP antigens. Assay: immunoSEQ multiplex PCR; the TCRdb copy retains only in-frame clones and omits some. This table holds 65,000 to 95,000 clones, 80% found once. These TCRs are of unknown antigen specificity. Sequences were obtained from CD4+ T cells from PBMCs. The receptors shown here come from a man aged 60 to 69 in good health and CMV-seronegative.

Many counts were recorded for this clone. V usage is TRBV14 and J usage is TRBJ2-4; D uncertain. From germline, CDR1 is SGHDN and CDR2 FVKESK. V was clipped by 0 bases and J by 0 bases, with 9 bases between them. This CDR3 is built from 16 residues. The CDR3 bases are TGTGCCAGCAGCCAAGATCAGAGGTTAGCCAAAAACATTCAGTACTTC. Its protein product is CASSQDQRLAKNIQYF. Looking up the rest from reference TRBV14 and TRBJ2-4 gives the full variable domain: EAGVTQFPSHSVIEKGQTVTLRCDPISGHDNLYWYRRVMGKEIKFLLHFVKESKQDESGMPNNRFLAERTGGTYSTLKVQPAELEDSGVYFCASSQDQRLAKNIQYFGAGTRLSVL.

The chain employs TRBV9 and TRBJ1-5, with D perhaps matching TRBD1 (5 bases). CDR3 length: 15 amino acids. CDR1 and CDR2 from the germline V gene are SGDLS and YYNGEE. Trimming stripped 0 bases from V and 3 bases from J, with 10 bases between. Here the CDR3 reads CASSVGPGTNQPQHF. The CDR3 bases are TGTGCCAGCAGCGTAGGTCCAGGGACCAATCAGCCCCAGCATTTT.